The present T cell receptor beta chain was sequenced within a study of T cell repertoires in cytomegalovirus infection. About the research overall: Matching HLA type, along with CMV infection, was indicated by public TCR beta signatures.

The V end was cut by 1 base, the J end by 2 bases, with 11 bases between. This CDR3 is 15 amino acids long. Germline-derived CDR1 and CDR2 are SGHAT and FQNNGV. This clonotype was detected a few times. The antigen is undetermined. Study conclusions and caveats: Summed frequency of shared TCR beta families picked out CMV carriers who also had the relevant HLA. CMV-specific TCR beta clonotypes restricted by HLA-C were the ones dominating the ex vivo response.

Each CDR3 protein gets one entry after TCRdb re-called the reads with MiXCR. The sample consists of about 60,000 distinct CDR3 sequences, around 33% of them appearing once. The TCR was taken from a human donor in good health (CMV status not recorded). Some clones in this sample may be carry-over from other donors' samples. V usage is TRBV11-2 and J usage is TRBJ2-5, with D possibly being TRBD1 or TRBD2 (5 bases each). Sequencing was done on a sample of PBMCs, sequenced either directly or after in vitro stimulation (not recorded which). The CDR3 DNA follows: TGTGCCAGCAGCTTAGCGGGACCGCTTCAAGAGACCCAGTACTTC. It yields the protein CASSLAGPLQETQYF.